The T cell receptor beta chain described here comes from a study of blood T cell repertoires in COVID-19. Study-wide context: T cells, B-cell-depleted T cells, or PBMCs provided the cDNA or gDNA that served as material.

Data came from immunoSEQ multiplex PCR; TCRdb stores just in-frame clones and leaves some out. The table shows about 11,000 clones, with 88% occurring only once. The specimen sequenced was peripheral blood. The TCR sequence derives from a human donor in a cohort sampled during active COVID-19.

CDR3 residues: CASSYRGPYEQYF. CDR3 sequence (DNA): TGTGCCAGCAGCTACAGGGGCCCCTACGAGCAGTACTTC. This chain joins TRBV7-2 and TRBJ2-7, with 7 positions matching TRBD1. CDR1 is SGHTA, CDR2 FQGNSA, per germline. The CDR3 contains 13 residues. The V gene end was trimmed by 4 bases and the J gene end by 2 bases; junction bases not matched to a gene: 2.